This T cell receptor beta chain was recorded in a study of identical twins. The table lists this clonotype with a few counts. The CDR3 consists of 15 residues. CDR1 MGHDK and CDR2 SYGVNS come from the germline V gene. The V end lost 2 bases, the J end lost 2 bases, and 11 bases lay between the germline ends. TCRdb redid the calling of the 5' RACE reads with MiXCR, one entry per CDR3 protein. The sample contains about 220,000 distinct CDR3 sequences, around 6.9% of which appear only once. This same sample was also part of a study on yellow fever vaccine responses in identical twins.

This rearrangement joins TRBV25-1 to TRBJ2-3, with unresolved D. This TCR was sampled from a woman aged 18-29 years in good health. The sequenced sample was memory (CD45RO+) T cells sorted from blood. The CDR3 DNA reads TGTGCCAGCAGTGAAGAGTCGGTAGTCACAGATACGCAGTATTTT. It codes for CASSEESVVTDTQYF. Supplemented by reference TRBV25-1 and TRBJ2-3, the full variable domain reads EADIYQTPRYLVIGTGKKITLECSQTMGHDKMYWYQQDPGMELHLIHYSYGVNSTEKGDLSSESTVSRIRTEHFPLTLESARPSHTSQYLCASSEESVVTDTQYFGPGTRLTVL.